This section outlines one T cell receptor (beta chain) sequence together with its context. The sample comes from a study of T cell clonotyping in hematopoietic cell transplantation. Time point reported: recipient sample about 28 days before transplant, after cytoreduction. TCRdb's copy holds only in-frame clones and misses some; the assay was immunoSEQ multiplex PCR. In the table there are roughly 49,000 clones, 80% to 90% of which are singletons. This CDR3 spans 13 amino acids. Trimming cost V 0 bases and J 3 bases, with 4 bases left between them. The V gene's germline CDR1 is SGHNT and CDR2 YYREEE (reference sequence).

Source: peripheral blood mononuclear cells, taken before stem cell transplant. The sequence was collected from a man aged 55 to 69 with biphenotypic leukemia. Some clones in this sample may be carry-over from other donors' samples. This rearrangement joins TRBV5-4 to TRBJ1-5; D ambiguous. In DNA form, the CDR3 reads TGTGCCAGCAGCTTGGGAATCAATCAGCCCCAGCATTTT. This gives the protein CASSLGINQPQHF.